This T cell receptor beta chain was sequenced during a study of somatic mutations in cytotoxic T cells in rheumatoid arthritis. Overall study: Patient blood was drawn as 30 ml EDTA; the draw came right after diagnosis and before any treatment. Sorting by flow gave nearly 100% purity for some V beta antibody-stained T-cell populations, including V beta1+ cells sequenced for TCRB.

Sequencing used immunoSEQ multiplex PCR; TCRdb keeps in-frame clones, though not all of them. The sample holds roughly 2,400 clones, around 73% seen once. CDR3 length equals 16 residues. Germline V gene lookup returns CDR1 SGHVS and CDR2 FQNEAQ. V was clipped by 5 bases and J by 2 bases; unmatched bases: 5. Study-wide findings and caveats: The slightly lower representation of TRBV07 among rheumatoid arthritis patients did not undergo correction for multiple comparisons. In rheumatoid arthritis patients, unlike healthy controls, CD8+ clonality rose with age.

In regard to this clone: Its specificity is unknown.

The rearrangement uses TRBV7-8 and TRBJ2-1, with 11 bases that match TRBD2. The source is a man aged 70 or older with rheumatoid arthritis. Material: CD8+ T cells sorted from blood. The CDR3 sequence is CASSIPSGRTYNEQFF. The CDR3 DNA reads TGTGCCAGCAGCATCCCTAGCGGGAGGACCTACAATGAGCAGTTCTTC.